Each of the 6 T cell receptor beta chains below was sequenced from the same sample in a study of OX40 agonist ivuxolimab in advanced cancers. Using immunoSEQ multiplex PCR, the repertoire was profiled, and TCRdb retains in-frame clones only, with some absent. The sample yields 20,000 or so clones, under 85% seen once. This material consisted of CD4+ or CD8+ T cells sorted from blood, taken in a trial of the OX40 agonist ivuxolimab. These receptors were obtained from an adult with an advanced solid tumor such as melanoma, head and neck, liver or kidney cancer.

Relative to its sample, this clone is medium-sized. The chain couples TRBV4-1 to TRBJ2-7; 7 bases map to TRBD1. The CDR3 contains 14 residues. With V trimmed by 4 bases and J by 3 bases, 6 bases remained unmatched. The germline gives CDR1 MGHRA, CDR2 YSYEKL. The CDR3 DNA sequence: TGCGCCAGCAGCCCCCGGGACAGTTACTACGAGCAGTACTTC. Translation: CASSPRDSYYEQYF.

This clone is categorized as medium-sized (0.01 to 0.1%). The chain is built from TRBV6-5 and TRBJ2-2, with a tentative D call TRBD1 (6 bases). Germline CDR1 MNHEY, CDR2 SVGAGI. Trimming pared 0 bases from V and 4 bases from J, leaving 12 bases between. The CDR3 runs to 16 residues. CDR3 residues: CASSYSGRGVTGELFF. The CDR3 DNA reads as TGTGCCAGCAGTTACTCCGGCAGGGGCGTCACCGGGGAGCTGTTTTTT.

This chain connects TRBV6-6 to TRBJ1-5; D gene uncertain. Germline V gene sequence: CDR1 MNHNY, CDR2 SVGAGI (reference sequence). There are 13 residues in the CDR3. V was pared by 2 bases and J by 2 bases, with 4 bases between. The CDR3 reads CASSYAGNQPQHF. For the CDR3, the DNA is TGTGCCAGCAGTTACGCGGGCAATCAGCCCCAGCATTTT.

This clone occurred a few times. The CDR3 DNA sequence: TGTGCCAGCAGCTTACAGGGGTCTTACACTGAAGCTTTCTTT. Residues: CASSLQGSYTEAFF. This chain joins TRBV7-2 and TRBJ1-1; tentatively, D is TRBD1 (6 bases). The CDR3 is 14 amino acids. V gave up 2 bases and J gave up 3 bases, with 10 bases separating them. The germline V gene has CDR1 SGHTA and CDR2 FQGNSA. Looking up the rest from reference TRBV7-2 and TRBJ1-1 gives the full variable domain: GAGVSQSPSNKVTEKGKDVELRCDPISGHTALYWYRQSLGQGLEFLIYFQGNSAPDKSGLPSDRFSAERTGGSVSTLTIQRTQQEDSAVYLCASSLQGSYTEAFFGQGTRLTVV.

V usage is TRBV5-1 and J usage is TRBJ2-3; a weak D match, TRBD2 (6 bases). Germline V lookup: CDR1 SGHRS, CDR2 YFSETQ. Trimming left V 4 bases short and J 3 bases short, with 18 bases between. This CDR3 is built from 16 residues. The CDR3 DNA is TGCGCCAGCAGCCCGATGGGGGGAGGAGCGACAGATACGCAGTATTTT. This translates into CASSPMGGGATDTQYF.

The J gene is TRBJ2-3, the V gene TRBV29-1, with TRBD2 matching over 8 bases. V trimming: 2 bases; J trimming: 2 bases; junction bases outside the gene matches: 9. CDR1 and CDR2 (germline): SQVTM, ANQGSEA. The length of the CDR3 is 16 residues. The CDR3 coding sequence is TGCAGCGTTGAACCCAGCGGGGGAACTGTCACAGATACGCAGTATTTT. Protein product: CSVEPSGGTVTDTQYF.